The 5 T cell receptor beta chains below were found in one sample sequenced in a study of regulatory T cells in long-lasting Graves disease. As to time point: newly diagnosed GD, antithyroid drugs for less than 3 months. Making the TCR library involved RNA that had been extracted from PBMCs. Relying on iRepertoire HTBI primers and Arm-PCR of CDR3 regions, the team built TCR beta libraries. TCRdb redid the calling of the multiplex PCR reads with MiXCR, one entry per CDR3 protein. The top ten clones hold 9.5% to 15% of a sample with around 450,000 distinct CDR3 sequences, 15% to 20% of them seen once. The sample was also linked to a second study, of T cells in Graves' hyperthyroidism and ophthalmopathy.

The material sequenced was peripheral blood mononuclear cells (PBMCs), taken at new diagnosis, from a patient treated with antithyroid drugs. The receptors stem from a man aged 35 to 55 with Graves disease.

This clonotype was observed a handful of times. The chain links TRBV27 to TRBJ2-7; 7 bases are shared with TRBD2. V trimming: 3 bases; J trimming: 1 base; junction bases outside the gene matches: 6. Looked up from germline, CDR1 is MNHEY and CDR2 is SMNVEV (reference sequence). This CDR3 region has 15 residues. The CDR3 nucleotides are TGTGCCAGCAGTTTCACTAGCGCGAAATCCTACGAGCAGTACTTC. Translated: CASSFTSAKSYEQYF.

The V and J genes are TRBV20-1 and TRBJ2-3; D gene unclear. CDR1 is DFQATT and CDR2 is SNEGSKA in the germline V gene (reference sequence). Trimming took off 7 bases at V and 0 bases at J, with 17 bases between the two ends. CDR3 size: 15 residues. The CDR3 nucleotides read TGCAGTGTGGCGAAGGGTTCTTCTAGCACAGATACGCAGTATTTT. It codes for CSVAKGSSSTDTQYF.

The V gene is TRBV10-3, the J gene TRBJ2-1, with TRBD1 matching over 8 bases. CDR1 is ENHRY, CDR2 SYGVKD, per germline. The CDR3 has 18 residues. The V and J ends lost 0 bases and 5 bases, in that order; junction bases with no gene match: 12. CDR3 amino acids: CAISESQMDRVRDNEQFF. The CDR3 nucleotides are TGTGCCATCAGTGAGTCGCAGATGGACAGGGTGAGAGACAATGAGCAGTTCTTC.

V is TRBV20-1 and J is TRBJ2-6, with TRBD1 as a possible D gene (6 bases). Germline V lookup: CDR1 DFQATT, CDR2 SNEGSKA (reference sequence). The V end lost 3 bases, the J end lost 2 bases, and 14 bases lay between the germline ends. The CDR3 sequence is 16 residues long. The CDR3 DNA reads TGCAGTGCTAGGCCTCCACAGGGCACTGGGGCCAACGTCCTGACTTTC. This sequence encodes CSARPPQGTGANVLTF.

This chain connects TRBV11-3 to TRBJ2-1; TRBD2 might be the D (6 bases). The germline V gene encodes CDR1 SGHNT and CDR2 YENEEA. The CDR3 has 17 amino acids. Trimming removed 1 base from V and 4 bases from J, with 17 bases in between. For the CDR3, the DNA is TGTGCCAGCAGCTTAGCGGGAGCGACGGTGGGGTACAATGAGCAGTTCTTC. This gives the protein CASSLAGATVGYNEQFF.